The rows below give T cell receptor beta chains drawn from one sample of a study of blood T cell repertoires in COVID-19. The table came from immunoSEQ multiplex PCR; TCRdb's copy has only in-frame clones and leaves some out. The table includes roughly 150,000 clones, about nine tenths detected once. The sequencing sample was made of peripheral blood. The receptors were gathered from a woman in her seventies with acute or convalescent COVID-19. Both conserved end residues are part of each CDR3. D genes are given only for firm matches. Some rows mark clone size as missing; the rest say once, few, many or name a class of expanded clone.

TRBJ1-6 TRBV3-1/TRBV3-2 - - TGTGCCAGCAACGGGATAGGGCAGTATAATTCACCCCTCCACTTT CASNGIGQYNSPLHF
TRBJ2-5 TRBV4-2 - once TGTGCCAGCAGCCAAGGGGGGGTCCTGGAGACCCAGTACTTC CASSQGGVLETQYF
TRBJ1-2 TRBV19 TRBD1 - TGTGCCAGTACAACAGCCGGGTCCCAGGGGGCCTACACCTTC CASTTAGSQGAYTF
TRBJ2-7 TRBV6-5 TRBD1 - TGTGCCAGCAGTTCTTCACAGGGGGCATTCTACGAGCAGTACTTC CASSSSQGAFYEQYF
TRBJ2-7 TRBV2 TRBD2 - TGTGCCAGCAGTGGGGGACTAGCGGGCTACGAGCAGTACTTC CASSGGLAGYEQYF
TRBJ2-5 TRBV9 - - TGTGCCAGCAGCTTCAGGGAGGGGGAGGGAGGTAGTGAAGAGACCCAGTACTTC CASSFREGEGGSEETQYF
TRBJ1-1 TRBV14 - few TGTGCCAGCAGCCAGATAGGAGGGCGGGGCACTGAAGCTTTCTTT CASSQIGGRGTEAFF
TRBJ1-4 TRBV18 TRBD1 - TGTGCCAGCTCACCAACGACAGGGGTATGGGAAAAACTGTTTTTT CASSPTTGVWEKLFF
TRBJ2-5 TRBV28 TRBD1 - TGTGCCAGCAGCACTCCGGGACAGGGTCCAGGGACCCAGTACTTC CASSTPGQGPGTQYF
TRBJ2-5 TRBV3-1/TRBV3-2 - once TGTGCCAGCAGCCAAATTCAAGGGAGAAGGCGCGAGACCCAGTACTTC CASSQIQGRRRETQYF
TRBJ1-1 TRBV29-1 - - TGCAGCGCTGCGGCGGGGGGAGCTTTCTTT CSAAAGGAFF
TRBJ1-2 TRBV7-2 - - TGTGCCAGCAGCCTCCTGAGAGAGGCCTATGGCTACACCTTC CASSLLREAYGYTF
TRBJ1-2 TRBV3-1/TRBV3-2 - - TGTGCCAGCAGCCCCCGTACTTCCTATGGCTACACCTTC CASSPRTSYGYTF
TRBJ2-5 TRBV4-1 - - TGCGCCAGCAGCCAAGGGGGGGAGTGGGGATTCCAAGAGACCCAGTACTTC CASSQGGEWGFQETQYF
TRBJ1-2 TRBV28 - - TGTGCCAGCAGTTCCCCCGGAGCGGGAGACTATGGCTACACCTTC CASSSPGAGDYGYTF
TRBJ1-4 TRBV3-1/TRBV3-2 TRBD1 - TGTGCCAGCAGCCGGGACAGGTCGAGGGAAAAACTGTTTTTT CASSRDRSREKLFF
TRBJ2-2 TRBV4-3 - - TGCGCCAGCAGCCAAGAATTCGGCAGGGGGAACACCGGGGAGCTGTTTTTT CASSQEFGRGNTGELFF
TRBJ2-2 TRBV2 TRBD2 - TGTGCCAGCAGTGATGGACTAGCGGGGGCCGAGAACACCGGGGAGCTGTTTTTT CASSDGLAGAENTGELFF
TRBJ1-6 TRBV10-3 TRBD1 once TGTGCCATCAAGGGGGCTGCCGCACCCCTCCACTTT CAIKGAAAPLHF
TRBJ2-7 TRBV7-6 TRBD1 - TGTGCCAGCAGCTTAGGGGACAGGGGTTTAAACGAGCAGTACTTC CASSLGDRGLNEQYF
TRBJ2-3 TRBV10-1 - - TGCGCCAGCAGTGCTCCGCACAGTTCTACGCAGTATTTT CASSAPHSSTQYF
TRBJ2-5 TRBV3-1/TRBV3-2 - - TGTGCCAGCAGCTCTACCCGGGACTCCCAAGAGACCCAGTACTTC CASSSTRDSQETQYF
TRBJ1-6 TRBV28 - - TGTGCCAGCAGTTTATATCCTGTCTCCTATAATTCACCCCTCCACTTT CASSLYPVSYNSPLHF
TRBJ2-2 TRBV2 TRBD1 - TGTGCCAGCAGTGGGACAGGGTTTAACACCGGGGAGCTGTTTTTT CASSGTGFNTGELFF
TRBJ2-1 TRBV11-2 - - TGTGCCAGCAGCTTAGAAGGCAGGAATGAGCAGTTCTTC CASSLEGRNEQFF
TRBJ1-1 TRBV13 - - TGTGCCAGCAGCTTAGGAGGGGGCACTGAAGCTTTCTTT CASSLGGGTEAFF
TRBJ2-3 TRBV2 TRBD2 once TGTGCCAGCAGTAGCGGACTAGCGGGGGGGCCCACAGATACGCAGTATTTT CASSSGLAGGPTDTQYF
TRBJ2-1 TRBV23-1 - - TGCGCCAGCAGTCCGGAGGTTACCTTCAATGAGCAGTTCTTC CASSPEVTFNEQFF
TRBJ1-6 TRBV5-6 TRBD1 - TGTGCCAGCAGCCTCGGGACAGGGAGTAATTCACCCCTCCACTTT CASSLGTGSNSPLHF
TRBJ1-2 TRBV7-9 TRBD1 many TGTGCCAGCAGAGGATCGGGACAGGGGTTTGGTGGCTACACCTTC CASRGSGQGFGGYTF
TRBJ1-4 TRBV4-1 - - TGCGCCAGCAGCCAAGGGAGACAGCCTGCCGAAAAACTGTTTTTT CASSQGRQPAEKLFF
TRBJ1-4 TRBV4-3 - - TGCGCCAGCAGCCAAGAAATGTGGGCCAGCAAACTGTTTTTT CASSQEMWASKLFF
TRBJ1-3 TRBV6-5 - - TGTGCCAGCAGTTACGTTAGCGGGCACGGAAACACCATATATTTT CASSYVSGHGNTIYF
TRBJ1-1 TRBV4-1 - - TGCGCCAGCAGCCAAGATCAGGGGAAAGGAAACACTGAAGCTTTCTTT CASSQDQGKGNTEAFF
TRBJ2-7 TRBV6-5 TRBD1 - TGTGCCAGCAGAAGACAGGGTTCCTCCTACGAGCAGTACTTC CASRRQGSSYEQYF